Included here is one T cell receptor beta chain sequence, with context. It has no known antigen specificity. No base qualities exist here, and no much larger clone lies one base off it. This entry is derived from a study of cytomegalovirus exposure and HLA in healthy donors (TCRdb year 2017). The study in broad terms: An earlier analysis of several hundred of the donors reported 276 Gb of sequence data and roughly 100 million unique TCR beta sequences from about 180 million T cells. Because of strong linkage in the cohort, roughly five DR-DQ haplotypes were treated as single units for association and clustering. Donor age, sex, ethnicity and CMV serostatus were compiled alongside the repertoire data. All discovery cohort repertoires had been generated using a single sequencing platform. A later genetic analysis took genome-wide SNP genotypes for about 55% of the roughly 670 donors and used that subset as a discovery cohort. The study used immunosequencing to profile the T cell repertoires of some 600 subjects and linked those repertoires to cytomegalovirus serostatus. In addition to the first cohort of 666 subjects, a separate validation cohort of 120 different subjects was used. About 280 gigabases of sequencing data and around 90 million unique TCR sequences made up an early release that covered around 640 HLA-typed donors. An earlier analysis of fewer than 750 of the donors used high-throughput TCR beta sequencing to judge whether each TCR beta V gene segment behaved as functional or pseudogenic. Among the roughly 400 genotyped donors, approximately 82% belonged to the genetic ancestry cluster associated with self-reported Caucasian donors. The number of typed donors differed by locus: roughly 629-640 for A, B, C, DRB1 and DQB1; 522 for DQA1; 606 for DPA1; and some 430 for DPB1. HLA typing included class I and class II loci at four-digit resolution. Among under 450 genotyped donors of the cohort, an average of roughly 240,000 unique TCR beta nucleotide sequences were sequenced per donor, 15% to 20% of them non-productive. High-throughput TCR immunosequencing, statistical association of individual TCRs with disease status, and machine learning were combined to predict cytomegalovirus infection status. To study patterns of TCR occurrence, a later analysis re-analyzed previously published TCR beta repertoires from 650 to 750 donors and added high-resolution HLA genotyping. The study aimed to test whether signatures of past pathogen exposure could be identified by cataloging public T cell receptors. Rather than drawing on any new phenotypic data, the later analysis identified candidate immune exposures from TCR beta sequences and the way those sequences occurred across donors.

Overall results and qualifications from the work: The classifier was reported to diagnose cytomegalovirus status with high specificity and sensitivity in both the original cohort and the validation cohort. A cluster of highly shared sequence variants was judged likely to represent a technical artifact of the sequencing pipeline. An association between a missense DCLRE1C variant and V-gene and J-gene trimming of TCR beta chains was found in a later genetic analysis and replicated in an independent cohort. In a later analysis, TCR association rates were found to vary across HLA loci, with the most associated TCRs seen for DRB1 alleles and the fewest for HLA-C alleles. The study listed around 160 TCR beta chains as associated with cytomegalovirus. A later analysis found that HLA-associated TCR beta chains were more clonally expanded and had lower generation probabilities than equally common non-associated chains. In this cohort, only TCR beta chains were sequenced, and detectable features were limited by the absence of alpha or paired-chain data. In vitro tests confirmed that three of the cytomegalovirus-associated TCR beta chains recognize cytomegalovirus antigens. The authors suggested that the approach could potentially be extended to other disease states and immunological phenotypes. At a false discovery rate of 0.05, a later analysis linked approximately 18,000 TCR beta sequences to specific HLA alleles. Most TCR sequences were seen in very few donors, while some public TCRs were found in many individuals. According to a later analysis, parvovirus B19, influenza, CMV and Epstein-Barr virus appeared linked to several top co-occurrence clusters. The 87-base-pair reads could not distinguish some IMGT-functional V segments, including TRBV6-2 and TRBV6-3, so those segments were excluded. In an earlier analysis of approximately 590 of the donors, most TCR beta V segments appeared in productive rearrangements about 87% or about 30% of the time, broadly matching IMGT annotations. In a later analysis, most CMV-associated TCR beta chains were found to appear HLA-restricted, with HLA associations seemingly driven largely by CMV exposure. Because counts were too low, seventeen rarely observed V segments, including chromosome 9 orphons, were excluded from the earlier analysis of around 640 of the donors. Linkage disequilibrium might explain the correlated functional status among segregating V segments, but an unknown experimental factor could not be excluded. Immune exposure information for the cohort was limited to CMV serostatus. When HLA alleles, especially DR and DQ, strongly co-occurred, attributing TCR associations to individual alleles was difficult. Sequencing depth was assumed to be roughly uniform across donors in the presence/absence analyses, though that assumption may not hold. Because HLA typing was unavailable for some donors at each locus, only the typed subset was used in association tests. In a later genetic analysis, fewer N-insertions in productive TCRs were reported among donors in an Asian-associated ancestry cluster than the roughly 700-donor mean. A further reported finding was that TCR beta sequences accurately predicted the HLA-A and HLA-B alleles for most subjects in the first cohort.

Libraries were built with the immunoSEQ multiplex PCR assay. The multiplex PCR relied on a mix of 60 forward primers for TCR Vbeta segments and 13 reverse primers for TCR Jbeta segments. A multiplex PCR assay on genomic DNA amplified the CDR3 region of rearranged TCR beta genes. The Illumina HiSeq System was used to sequence the amplified TCR beta libraries as 87-base-pair reads. The original pipeline was this. In a later analysis, 70 million to 95 million unique TCR beta chains were counted across the roughly 610 repertoires, and roughly 11 million of these chains were shared by at least two donors. Raw reads were error-corrected and collapsed into unique sequences with a nearest-neighbor algorithm that merged closely related sequences to remove PCR and sequencing errors. Alignment of CDR3 sequences to IMGT reference sequences was used to assign V, D and J gene segments. For a sequence to be retained, at least a six-nucleotide match to both a V gene segment and a J gene segment was required. A rearrangement was called productive if the CDR3 had no stop codons and remained in frame with V and J, and every other rearrangement was called non-productive. CDR3 was defined by IMGT convention, running from the second conserved V-encoded cysteine to the conserved J-encoded phenylalanine. The earlier analysis of about 610 of the donors excluded sequences that lacked an unambiguous match to a single V gene segment. An earlier analysis of roughly 590 of the donors called V segments functional above 56.7% productive rearrangements and segregating when the between-donor standard deviation exceeded 5%. A statistical classification framework was built for diagnosing cytomegalovirus status from the catalog of TCR beta chain sequences. In a later analysis, TCR nucleotide sequences were compared against IMGT/GENE-DB human TR gene sequences so that V and J genes could be assigned. The TCRdist pipeline was used in a later analysis to assign CDR3 sequences and most-parsimonious VDJ recombination scenarios. A later analysis defined each TCR beta chain by its CDR3 amino acid sequence plus V-gene family, and excluded reads lacking a unique V-gene family. To address suspected cross-contamination and a sequencing artifact, a later analysis removed around 590 highly shared, low-generation-probability nucleotide sequences. For each public chain, a later analysis derived a clonal expansion index from normalized ranks of inferred template counts within each repertoire. In a later analysis, generation probabilities were computed with a VDJ recombination model fitted to out-of-frame rearrangements, and the resulting probabilities were checked against IGoR. In a later analysis, hypergeometric tests were used to score TCR-TCR, TCR-HLA and TCR-CMV co-occurrence, with a repertoire-size bias correction applied to TCR pairs. To estimate false discovery rates, a later analysis permuted the HLA or CMV assignments 20 times. In a later analysis, co-occurring TCRs were grouped with DBSCAN, and TCRdist sequence similarity was added when clustering was performed within HLA-allele-positive subsets. Repertoires with fewer than 30,000 or more than 120,000 public chains, plus five repertoires with anomalous nucleotide sharing, were excluded from co-occurrence clustering. TCRdb retrieved this table from immuneACCESS and kept in-frame rearrangements only. Not all clones are present; in checked studies, unresolved V genes account for under half, and no reason is known for the remainder. That table supplies the V and J calls and clone size; D and trimming were determined from the DNA. The sample table shows 80,000 to 95,000 clones, and around 70% are seen once. Jointly, the top ten make up over 12% of the sample.

Unmatched junction bases come to 11, with V trimmed by 6 bases and J by 12 bases. The CDR3 sequence holds 13 residues, the cysteine and phenylalanine included. Only CDR3 DNA is held: 39 bases, read in frame from base 1. CDR1 and CDR2 were assigned from the germline V gene as SNHLY and FYNNEI. The cohort was made up of hundreds of healthy bone marrow donors. At the time of sampling, every cohort member was nominally healthy, though immune exposures that went unrecorded were likely present. The donor was CMV seropositive and was included in the group of 250 to 300 seropositive cohort members. Every donor gave a peripheral blood sample, and the peripheral blood mononuclear cells from that sample were used for TCR beta sequencing. Genomic DNA was extracted from the blood cell samples with the Qiagen DNeasy Blood Extraction Kit.

The sequence was collected from a woman aged 45-65 years in good health and CMV-seropositive. The rearranged chain carries TRBV2 and TRBJ2-1; the central 7 bases match TRBD2. What was sequenced was PBMCs. The nucleotides read TGTGCCAGCAGCTTAACGCGGGAGCCGGCGCAGTTCTTC. It encodes CASSLTREPAQFF.